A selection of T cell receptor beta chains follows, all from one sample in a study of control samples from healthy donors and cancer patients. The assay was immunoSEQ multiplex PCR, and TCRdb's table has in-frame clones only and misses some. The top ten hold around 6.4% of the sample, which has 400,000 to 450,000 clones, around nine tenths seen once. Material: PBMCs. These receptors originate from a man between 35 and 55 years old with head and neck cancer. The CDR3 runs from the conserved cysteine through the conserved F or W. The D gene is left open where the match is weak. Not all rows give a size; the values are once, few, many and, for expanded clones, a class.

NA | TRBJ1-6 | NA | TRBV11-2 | TGTGCCAGCAGCCCCCGGGGGGCTTATAATTCACCCCTCCACTTT | CASSPRGAYNSPLHF
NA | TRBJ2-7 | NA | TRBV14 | TGTGCCAGCAGCCAACTTGACTGGGGAGCCTACGAGCAGTACTTC | CASSQLDWGAYEQYF
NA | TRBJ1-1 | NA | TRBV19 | TGTGCCAGTAGTACCGACGGCTTGAACACTGAAGCTTTCTTT | CASSTDGLNTEAFF
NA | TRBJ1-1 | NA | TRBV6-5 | TGTGCCAGCAGACCCCCAGGGGCGGCTGAAGCTTTCTTT | CASRPPGAAEAFF
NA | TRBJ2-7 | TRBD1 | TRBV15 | TGTGCCACCAGCAGCCGGGACAGGTCCTCCTACGAGCAGTACTTC | CATSSRDRSSYEQYF
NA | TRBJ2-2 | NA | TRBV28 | TGTGCCAGCAAGGATGGGGGCGCGACCGGGGAGCTGTTTTTT | CASKDGGATGELFF
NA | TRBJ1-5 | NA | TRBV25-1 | TGTGCCAGCAGTGGAGGAAGGTATAGCAATCAGCCCCAGCATTTT | CASSGGRYSNQPQHF
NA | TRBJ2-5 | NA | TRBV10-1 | TGCGCCAGCAGTGAGACGCAGTTTAGAAGCCCAACAGACTTC | CASSETQFRSPTDF
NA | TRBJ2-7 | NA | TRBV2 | TGTGCCAGCACACCGGCGACCAAGGACGAGCAGTACTTC | CASTPATKDEQYF
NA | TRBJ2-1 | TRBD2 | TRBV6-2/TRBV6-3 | TGTGCCAGCAGTTACCCAACTAGCGGGGCCTGGGTCAATGAGCAGTTCTTC | CASSYPTSGAWVNEQFF
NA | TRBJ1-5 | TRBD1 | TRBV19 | TGTGCCAGTAGTAGTCCTAACAGGGGATATCAGCCCCAGCATTTT | CASSSPNRGYQPQHF
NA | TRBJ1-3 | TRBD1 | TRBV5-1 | TGCGCCAGCAGCTGGACAGGGGGCGCGGGCGGAAACACCATATATTTT | CASSWTGGAGGNTIYF
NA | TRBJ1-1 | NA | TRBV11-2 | TGTGCCAGCAGCATAACCCCCTCGGGGAACACTGAAGCTTTCTTT | CASSITPSGNTEAFF
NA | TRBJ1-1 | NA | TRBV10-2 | TGCGCCAGCAGTGAGATTGGTGGGGGGAACACTGAAGCTTTCTTT | CASSEIGGGNTEAFF
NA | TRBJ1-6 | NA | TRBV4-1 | TGCGCCAGCAGCCAAGACCGCGGGGGCGGCTATTCACCCCTCCACTTT | CASSQDRGGGYSPLHF
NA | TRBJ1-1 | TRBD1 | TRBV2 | TGTGCCAGCACCTGGACAGGGGGGATGAACACTGAAGCTTTCTTT | CASTWTGGMNTEAFF
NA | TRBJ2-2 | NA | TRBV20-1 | TGCAGTGCTAGTTCTTGGATCGGGGAGCTGTTTTTT | CSASSWIGELFF
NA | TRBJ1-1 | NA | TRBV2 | TGTGCCAGCACTGTACGGGTGGACACTGAAGCTTTCTTT | CASTVRVDTEAFF
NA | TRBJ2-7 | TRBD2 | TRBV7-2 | TGTGCCAGCAGCAAGACTAGCGGGGCCTCCTACGAGCAGTACTTC | CASSKTSGASYEQYF
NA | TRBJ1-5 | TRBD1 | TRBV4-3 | TGCGCCGGAAACAGCGGGACAGTAAGAAATAGCAATCAGCCCCAGCATTTT | CAGNSGTVRNSNQPQHF
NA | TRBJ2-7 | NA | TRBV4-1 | TGCGCCAGCAGCCAGCCATTCGAGGGGCGGACCTACGAGCAGTACTTC | CASSQPFEGRTYEQYF
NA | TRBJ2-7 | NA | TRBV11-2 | TGTGCCAGCAGCTTATGGGCAGGTTCCTACGAGCAGTACTTC | CASSLWAGSYEQYF
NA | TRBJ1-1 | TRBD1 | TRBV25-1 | TGTGCCAGCTCTACATACAGGGGGTCTGAAGCTTTCTTT | CASSTYRGSEAFF
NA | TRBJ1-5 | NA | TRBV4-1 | TGCGCCAGCAGCCAAGAAGAGGGGACGCCCCGGCCCCAGCATTTT | CASSQEEGTPRPQHF
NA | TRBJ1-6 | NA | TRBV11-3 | TGTGCCAGCAGCTTGGGCACCGATTCACCCCTCCACTTT | CASSLGTDSPLHF
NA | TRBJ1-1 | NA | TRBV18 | TGTGCCAGCTCACCACGGCATGGGCCGAACACTGAAGCTTTCTTT | CASSPRHGPNTEAFF
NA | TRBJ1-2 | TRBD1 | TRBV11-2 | TGTGCCAGCAGCCGGGACAGGGTTTTCGATGGCTACACCTTC | CASSRDRVFDGYTF
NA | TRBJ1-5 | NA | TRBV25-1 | TGTGCCAGCAGTGAAGGCGGGGCGGTTAAGCAGCCCCAGCATTTT | CASSEGGAVKQPQHF
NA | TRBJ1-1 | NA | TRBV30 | TGTGCCTGGAGTCCCGACAGAAAATCTGAAGCTTTCTTT | CAWSPDRKSEAFF
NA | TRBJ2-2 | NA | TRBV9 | TGTGCCAGCAGCGTAATAGCGGCGGTCACCGGGGAGCTGTTTTTT | CASSVIAAVTGELFF
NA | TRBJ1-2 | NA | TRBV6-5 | TGTGCCAGCAGTTACAAGGTTCCCTCTTCTTTATGTAGCTACACCTTC | CASSYKVPSSLCSYTF
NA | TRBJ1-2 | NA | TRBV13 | TGTGCCAGCAGCTCGAAGGGGCAGGGCGAAGCACCGGGAAATGGCTACACCTTC | CASSSKGQGEAPGNGYTF
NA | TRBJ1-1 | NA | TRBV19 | TGTGCCAGCCGGAGGGTTCATGGGAACACTGAAGCTTTCTTT | CASRRVHGNTEAFF
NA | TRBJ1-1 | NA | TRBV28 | TGTGCCAGCAGCCGTGGACGGTTGAACACTGAAGCTTTCTTT | CASSRGRLNTEAFF
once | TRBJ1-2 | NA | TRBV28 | TGTGCCAGCAGTTTAGTGAGGCCAGGCGACTACACCTTC | CASSLVRPGDYTF
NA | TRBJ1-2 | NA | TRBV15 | TGTGCCACCAGCAGAGATCGTAACCAAGGGGGCTATGGCTACACCTTC | CATSRDRNQGGYGYTF
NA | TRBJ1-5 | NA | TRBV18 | TGTGCCAGCTCACCAAGGGCATATCAGCCCCAGCATTTT | CASSPRAYQPQHF
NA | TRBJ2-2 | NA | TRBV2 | TGTGCCAGCTGGAGGGGGGTTACCGGGGAGCTGTTTTTT | CASWRGVTGELFF
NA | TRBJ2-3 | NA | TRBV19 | TGTGCCAGTAGTATTGGGCGCACAGATACGCAGTATTTT | CASSIGRTDTQYF
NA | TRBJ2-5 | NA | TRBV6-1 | TGTGCCAGCAGTGAAAGTATGACCCAGTACTTC | CASSESMTQYF
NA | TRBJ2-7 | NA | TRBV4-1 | TGCGCCAGCAGCCAAACTAGCTTCCGGGACAGGCAGTACTTC | CASSQTSFRDRQYF
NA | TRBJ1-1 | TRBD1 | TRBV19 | TGTGCCAGTAGTTCCCGGACAGGGGTGAACACTGAAGCTTTCTTT | CASSSRTGVNTEAFF
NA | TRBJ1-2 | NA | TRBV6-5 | TGTGCCAGCAGTTACGGGACGGAGTATGGCTACACCTTC | CASSYGTEYGYTF
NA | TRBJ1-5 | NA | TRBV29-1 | TGCAGCGTTGGTCCAGGGGACAATCAGCCCCAGCATTTT | CSVGPGDNQPQHF
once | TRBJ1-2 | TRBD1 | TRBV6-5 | TGTGCCAGCACCCCCGGCCTCTCCGGGACAGATGGCTACACCTTC | CASTPGLSGTDGYTF
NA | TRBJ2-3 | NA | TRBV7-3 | TGTGCCAGCAGCTTCGGCGGCTTTAGGGATACGCAGTATTTT | CASSFGGFRDTQYF
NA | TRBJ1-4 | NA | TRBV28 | TGTGCCAGCAGTTTGCCAGCCCGAAATGAAAAACTGTTTTTT | CASSLPARNEKLFF
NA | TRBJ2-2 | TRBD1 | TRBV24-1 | TGTGCCACCAGTGATTTACAGGGGGCGAGTACCGGGGAGCTGTTTTTT | CATSDLQGASTGELFF
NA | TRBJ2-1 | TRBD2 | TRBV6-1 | TGTGCCAGCAGGGAAGGGGCGGGACTAGCGGGAGTCAATGAGCAGTTCTTC | CASREGAGLAGVNEQFF
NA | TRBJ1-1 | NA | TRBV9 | TGTGCCAGCAGCGTAGTAGCGGGGAACACTGAAGCTTTCTTT | CASSVVAGNTEAFF
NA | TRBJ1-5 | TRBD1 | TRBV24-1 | TGTGCCACCAGTGAAAGGACAGGGATAAATCAGCCCCAGCATTTT | CATSERTGINQPQHF